The rows below give T cell receptor beta chains drawn from one sample of a study of blood T cell repertoires in COVID-19. TCRdb keeps only in-frame clones here, not all; method: immunoSEQ multiplex PCR. The sample lists roughly 26,000 clones, approximately 70% occurring once. The sequenced sample was peripheral blood. These receptor sequences come from a man in his 60s with active or convalescent COVID-19. Each CDR3 is given with its conserved first and last residue. A D gene is named only where the DNA matches it firmly. Clone size is given for some rows only: seen once, a few or many times, or a class if the clone is expanded.

few TRBJ2-7 TRBD1 14 TRBV30 TGTGCCTGGGCGGACAGGGGGAACTCCTACGAGCAGTACTTC CAWADRGNSYEQYF
medium-sized TRBJ1-2 - 15 TRBV11-2 TGTGCCAGCAAGGGGTGGGAAAAAGCTAACTATGGCTACACCTTC CASKGWEKANYGYTF
- TRBJ2-7 - 15 TRBV27 TGTGCCAGCAGTACAAACCGGGAAAAGCGCTACGAGCAGTACTTC CASSTNREKRYEQYF
- TRBJ1-2 TRBD1 13 TRBV15 TGTGCCACCAGCTCGGACAGGGGGTATGGCTACACCTTC CATSSDRGYGYTF
- TRBJ2-3 TRBD2 14 TRBV10-3 TGTGCCTCAACGGGGGGGCGCGGATCAGATACGCAGTATTTT CASTGGRGSDTQYF
once TRBJ1-1 - 14 TRBV27 TGTGCCAGCATTTCTGTCGGGGAGTTGACTGAAGCTTTCTTT CASISVGELTEAFF
medium-sized TRBJ2-6 - 16 TRBV4-1 TGCGCCAGCAGCCCCTCGGGTACCTCTGGGGCCAACGTCCTGACTTTC CASSPSGTSGANVLTF
- TRBJ1-6 - 17 TRBV9 TGTGCCAGCAGCTTAAGAACCGGGACTCCCTATAATTCACCCCTCCACTTT CASSLRTGTPYNSPLHF
- TRBJ2-7 - 14 TRBV4-2 TGTGCCAGCAGCCAAGGCATAGAAACCTACGAGCAGTACTTC CASSQGIETYEQYF
- TRBJ1-1 - 13 TRBV12-3/TRBV12-4 TGTGCCAGCAGTTTATCGGTAGTCTATGAAGCTTTCTTT CASSLSVVYEAFF
- TRBJ1-5 - 14 TRBV28 TGTGCCAGCACCCTAGAAGTTAGCAATCAGCCCCAGCATTTT CASTLEVSNQPQHF
- TRBJ2-1 - 17 TRBV4-2 TGTGCCAGCAGCCAATACAGGGGGGGGGTTACACAATATGAGCAGTTCTTC CASSQYRGGVTQYEQFF
- TRBJ1-1 - 11 TRBV20-1 TGCAGTGGGATCGGGGTCTATGAAGCTTTCTTT CSGIGVYEAFF
few TRBJ2-1 TRBD1 14 TRBV18 TGTGCCACCTCCGGGGACAGAGTATACAATGAGCAGTTCTTC CATSGDRVYNEQFF
- TRBJ1-5 - 15 TRBV5-6 TGTGCCAGCAGCTCACTCCGACAGAACAATCAGCCCCAGCATTTT CASSSLRQNNQPQHF
- TRBJ2-7 TRBD2 13 TRBV20-1 TGCAGTGCTAGTCTAGCGGGCCACTACGAGCAGTACTTC CSASLAGHYEQYF
- TRBJ2-1 TRBD2 16 TRBV11-2 TGTGCCAGCAGCTTAGTTTCAGCGGGAGCCTACAATGAGCAGTTCTTC CASSLVSAGAYNEQFF
few TRBJ1-1 - 12 TRBV2 TGTGCCAGCAGTGGTCAGGGAATTGAAGCTTTCTTT CASSGQGIEAFF
- TRBJ1-1 - 14 TRBV19 TGTGCCAGTAGTGGGGCGGGAAGGAACACTGAAGCTTTCTTT CASSGAGRNTEAFF
- TRBJ1-4 TRBD1 15 TRBV5-1 TGCGCCAGCAGCGGCGCTACAGGGGGGTTTGAAAAACTGTTTTTT CASSGATGGFEKLFF
- TRBJ1-1 TRBD1 15 TRBV10-2 TGCGCCAGCAGGGACAGACAGGGGGCGAACACTGAAGCTTTCTTT CASRDRQGANTEAFF
- TRBJ2-1 TRBD1 15 TRBV7-9 TGTGCCAGCAGCTCCCCCTTTACAGGGGAGTATAAGCAGTTCTTC CASSSPFTGEYKQFF
- TRBJ1-1 - 17 TRBV5-1 TGCGCCAGCAGCCTCACTGCGGCGGGGGCGCGGGGCACTGAAGCTTTCTTT CASSLTAAGARGTEAFF
- TRBJ1-4 - 12 TRBV5-1 TGCGCCAGCAGGGCCCTGAATGAAAAACTGTTTTTT CASRALNEKLFF
- TRBJ2-4 TRBD2 19 TRBV7-8 TGTGCCAGCAGCTTAATGAGCGGGGGGGCTTATTTAGCCAAAAACATTCAGTACTTC CASSLMSGGAYLAKNIQYF
few TRBJ2-7 TRBD2 14 TRBV19 TGTGCCAGTAGTATATTAGCGGGAGTCTCCGAGCAGTACTTC CASSILAGVSEQYF
- TRBJ2-1 - 15 TRBV5-1 TGCGCCAGCAGCCCCCTCGGACTGGGCGACAATGAGCAGTTCTTC CASSPLGLGDNEQFF
- TRBJ1-1 TRBD1 14 TRBV6-5 TGTGCCAGCAGCCAGGGGGCGCCGGACACTGAAGCTTTCTTT CASSQGAPDTEAFF
- TRBJ2-3 TRBD2 15 TRBV9 TGTGCCAGCAGCGATCAGGGAGGGGCTCTTGCTACGCAGTATTTT CASSDQGGALATQYF
- TRBJ1-6 - 13 TRBV30 TGTGCCTGGAGTGAACTCGGGAATTCACCCCTCCACTTT CAWSELGNSPLHF
- TRBJ1-2 TRBD1 17 TRBV7-6 TGTGCCAGCAGCTTAGCGTTTGGGTTACAGGGGGCATCTGGCTACACCTTC CASSLAFGLQGASGYTF
- TRBJ1-2 - 14 TRBV4-1 TGCGCCAGCAGTAGGGAGGGGGTTAACTATGGCTACACCTTC CASSREGVNYGYTF
few TRBJ1-1 TRBD1 20 TRBV23-1 TGCGCCAGCAGTCAATCGAGTTCGGAAGGACAGGGGGCGCGCGACACTGAAGCTTTCTTT CASSQSSSEGQGARDTEAFF
- TRBJ2-7 - 18 TRBV3-1/TRBV3-2 TGTGCCAGCAGCCAAGGAATTATTGGGACTCTGAGCTCCTACGAGCAGTACTTC CASSQGIIGTLSSYEQYF
few TRBJ2-2 - 14 TRBV24-1 TGTGCCACCAGTGATGCTGACTTATACGGGGAGCTGTTTTTT CATSDADLYGELFF
- TRBJ2-7 - 13 TRBV5-5 TGTGCCAGCAGCTTGACAGGTACCTACGAGCAGTACTTC CASSLTGTYEQYF
few TRBJ2-7 TRBD1 11 TRBV2 TGTGCCAGCAGTGTGTCCAGGGGGACGTACTTC CASSVSRGTYF
- TRBJ2-2 TRBD1 13 TRBV12-3/TRBV12-4 TGTGCCAGCGGGACAGAAAACACCGGGGAGCTGTTTTTT CASGTENTGELFF
- TRBJ1-4 - 15 TRBV14 TGTGCCAGCAGCCAAGATCACGGGGTCGGGGAAAAACTGTTTTTT CASSQDHGVGEKLFF
few TRBJ1-5 TRBD1 13 TRBV7-9 TGTGCCAGCAGCTCTCAACAGGGGGCCATCCAGCATTTT CASSSQQGAIQHF
few TRBJ1-2 - 17 TRBV4-1 TGCGCCAGCAGCCAAGACCCCACAGGGACTATTAACTATGGCTACACCTTC CASSQDPTGTINYGYTF
- TRBJ2-2 TRBD1 15 TRBV24-1 TGTGCCACCAGTGATTTTAGGACAGGGGTCGGGGAGCTGTTTTTT CATSDFRTGVGELFF